Shown below are 31 T cell receptor beta chains from a single sample sequenced in a study of molecular identifiers for immune sequencing clone quantification. One entry per CDR3 protein results from TCRdb running MiXCR on the PCR reads. This table holds about 640,000 distinct CDR3 sequences, just under 20% found once. Sequences were obtained from naive CD8+ T cells from blood, with Jurkat cell RNA spiked in. Subset of the sample: FACS-sorted CD8+CD4-CCR7+CD45RA+ naive T cells. The receptors here all came from a human donor in good health. Some libraries in this study had Jurkat cell RNA spiked in.

This clonotype was detected many times. The V and J genes are TRBV28 and TRBJ1-2; no firm D call. The V end was cut by 4 bases, the J end by 5 bases, with 20 bases between. Germline CDR1 is MDHEN and CDR2 is SYDVKM. The length of the CDR3 is 16 residues. The CDR3 region is CASSSRAVDVRYGYTF. The CDR3 region has the DNA TGTGCCAGCAGTTCTAGAGCCGTGGACGTACGGTATGGCTACACCTTC.

This clonotype was seen a handful of times. The chain is built from TRBV6-2 or TRBV6-3 and TRBJ2-7; no reliable D call. CDR3 length: 15 residues. Germline V gene data show CDR1 as MNHEY and CDR2 as SVGEGT. The V and J ends lost 2 bases and 2 bases respectively, with 13 bases between them. The CDR3 DNA reads TGTGCCAGCAGTTACGGACCATCCGCCCCCTACGAGCAGTACTTC. Its translation: CASSYGPSAPYEQYF.

This clonotype was observed a handful of times. The chain combines TRBV6-5 with TRBJ2-1; the match to TRBD2 covers 14 bases. Germline CDR1 and CDR2: MNHEY and SVGAGI. The CDR3 loop spans 15 amino acids. V was pared by 4 bases and J by 12 bases, with 8 bases of the junction left unmatched. The CDR3 reads CASSFRTSGGWPQFF. The CDR3 DNA reads as TGTGCCAGCAGTTTTCGGACTAGCGGGGGGTGGCCGCAGTTCTTC.

This clonotype was seen repeatedly, ten times or more. The genes are TRBV20-1 and TRBJ2-3; 7 bases match TRBD2. This CDR3 spans 16 amino acids. Germline CDR1 reads DFQATT; CDR2 reads SNEGSKA (reference sequence). Losses at the gene ends were 8 bases for V and 0 bases for J; bases not matched to a gene: 14. CDR3 coding DNA: TGCAGTCTTAACCCAGAGCGGGAACCTAGCACAGATACGCAGTATTTT. Translation: CSLNPEREPSTDTQYF.

As for this clonotype: This may be a read error, as it is one base from a much larger clone. The chain employs TRBV7-8 and TRBJ2-1; TRBD2 aligns across 10 bases. Per germline, CDR1 SGHVS and CDR2 FQNEAQ. The CDR3 has 15 residues. The DNA of the CDR3 is TGTGCCAGCAACTTAACTAGCGGGGCCTACAATGAGCAGTTCTTC. Translated, it gives CASNLTSGAYNEQFF.

This clonotype has a count of ten or more. The V call is TRBV7-9, the J call TRBJ1-3, with D perhaps matching TRBD1 (6 bases). Trimming removed 5 bases from V and 3 bases from J, with 17 bases in between. The CDR3 loop spans 16 amino acids. Germline V gene lookup returns CDR1 SEHNR and CDR2 FQNEAQ (reference sequence). CDR3 DNA sequence: TGTGCCAGCAGCCAAGAGGGGGGCTTAGATGGAAACACCATATATTTT. Translating gives CASSQEGGLDGNTIYF.

As for this clonotype: Given a much more abundant clone one base away, this may be a read error. The chain recombines TRBV28 with TRBJ1-5, with D perhaps TRBD1 (5 bases). Germline V CDR1 and CDR2: MDHEN, SYDVKM. The CDR3 contains 16 residues. The CDR3 DNA sequence: TGTGCCAGCTGTTTGTTCAGGGAGGGCATCAATCAGCCCCAGCATTTT. Protein sequence: CASCLFREGINQPQHF.

The sample holds many counts of this clonotype. V is TRBV7-6 and J is TRBJ2-3; 7 bases align to TRBD2. The germline CDR1 and CDR2 sequences are SGHVS and FNYEAQ. The CDR3 runs to 15 residues. V dropped 0 bases and J dropped 4; count of bases not matched to a gene: 4. The CDR3 DNA reads TGTGCCAGCAGCTTAGCACTAGCGTGGTCAGATACGCAGTATTTT. Protein: CASSLALAWSDTQYF.

Only a few counts were recorded for this clonotype. The V gene is TRBV6-5, the J gene TRBJ1-4; D is perhaps TRBD1 (5 bases). Trimming removed 3 bases from V and 4 bases from J, with 9 bases in between. The germline V gene encodes CDR1 MNHEY and CDR2 SVGAGI. The CDR3 is 14 residues long. The CDR3 region is CASSYTGINEKLFF. The CDR3 DNA reads TGTGCCAGCAGTTATACAGGAATTAATGAAAAACTGTTTTTT.

This clonotype turned up a few times. The chain links TRBV7-7 to TRBJ2-5, with 8 bases matching TRBD1. The CDR3 sequence is 15 residues long. V was clipped by 2 bases and J by 4 bases; unmatched bases: 6. CDR1 and CDR2 (germline): SSHAT, FNYEAQ (reference sequence). CDR3 sequence reads: CASSLSGQGRETQYF. CDR3 coding DNA: TGTGCCAGCAGCTTAAGCGGACAGGGCAGAGAGACCCAGTACTTC.

Concerning this clonotype itself: A much larger clone lies one base from this, so it may be a read error. The chain is built from TRBV10-3 and TRBJ2-7; D is unresolved. Germline assignment: CDR1 ENHRY and CDR2 SYGVKD. The CDR3 sequence is 13 residues long. Trimming left V 3 bases short and J 5 bases short, with 11 bases between. CDR3 nucleotides: TGTGCCATCAGTGACGAGCTTACCCACGAGCAGTACTTC. Translation: CAISDELTHEQYF.

The V call is TRBV4-1, the J call TRBJ1-6; 8 bases match TRBD1. The CDR3 is made up of 19 amino acids. Germline V gives CDR1 MGHRA, CDR2 YSYEKL. V lost 1 base to trimming and J lost 1 base; unmatched junction nucleotides: 9. In DNA form, the CDR3 reads TGCGCCAGCAGCCAAGTTGCGGACAGGGTTTTTTCCTATAATTCACCCCTCCACTTT. The encoded protein is CASSQVADRVFSYNSPLHF.

This clonotype was found once. A much larger clone lies one base from this, so it may be a read error. The genes are TRBV6-5 and TRBJ2-7; D unclear. The CDR3 totals 11 residues. Per germline, CDR1 MNHEY and CDR2 SVGAGI. V lost 7 bases and J 12 bases, leaving 16 bases between the germline ends. The CDR3 reads CASNGPSGRYF. DNA for the CDR3: TGTGCCAGCAATGGACCCTCTGGGCGGTACTTC.

This rearrangement joins TRBV6-5 to TRBJ1-5; 8 bases are a match to TRBD1. The CDR3 contains 15 residues. Germline trimming cut 6 bases from V and 6 bases from J; bases unmatched to any gene: 10. Germline lookup yields CDR1 MNHEY and CDR2 SVGAGI. The CDR3 reads CASSRSQGEGQPQHF. The CDR3 DNA sequence: TGTGCCAGCAGCCGTTCACAGGGGGAAGGTCAGCCCCAGCATTTT.

This clonotype has at least ten counts. V and J are TRBV28 and TRBJ1-5; weak D call: TRBD1 (6 bases). Germline lookup yields CDR1 MDHEN and CDR2 SYDVKM. V gave up 1 base and J gave up 3 bases, with 10 bases separating them. The CDR3 loop spans 15 amino acids. CDR3 protein: CASSLLQGHNQPQHF. CDR3 bases: TGTGCCAGCAGTTTATTACAGGGCCACAATCAGCCCCAGCATTTT.

Remarks on this clonotype: A much bigger clone sits one base away, suggesting this may be a read error. CDR3 sequence: CAGSLRGGSYEQYF. The CDR3 nucleotides are TGTGCCGGCAGTTTAAGGGGGGGATCCTACGAGCAGTACTTC. This rearrangement joins TRBV27 to TRBJ2-7; D may be TRBD2 (7 bases). CDR3 length equals 14 residues. Germline-derived CDR1 and CDR2 are MNHEY and SMNVEV (reference sequence).

In this sample, this clonotype turned up many times. The chain has TRBV11-2 and TRBJ2-1; D might be TRBD2 (6 bases). Germline V CDR1 and CDR2: SGHAT, FQNNGV. Trimming took 1 base from V and 0 from J, leaving 10 bases between them. This CDR3 is 16 amino acids long. This chain's CDR3 is CASSLVGGGSYNEQFF. In DNA form, the CDR3 reads TGTGCCAGCAGCTTAGTGGGGGGTGGCTCCTACAATGAGCAGTTCTTC.

This clonotype was counted ten times or more. This chain connects TRBV7-9 to TRBJ2-5; the match to TRBD2 covers 7 bases. CDR1 and CDR2 (germline): SEHNR, FQNEAQ (reference sequence). The CDR3 runs to 13 residues. V lost 5 bases, J lost 3 bases, and 3 bases stayed unmatched. CDR3 sequence reads: CASSQGLEETQYF. The CDR3 DNA reads TGTGCCAGCAGCCAAGGACTAGAAGAGACCCAGTACTTC.

This clonotype was counted at least ten times. The V gene is TRBV25-1, the J gene TRBJ1-4, with TRBD1 identical over 8 bases. The V gene's germline CDR1 is MGHDK and CDR2 SYGVNS. The CDR3 has 13 amino acids. The trim removed 1 base at V and 10 bases at J, leaving 2 bases unmatched. CDR3 nucleotide sequence: TGTGCCAGCAGTGAATTGGGGACAGGAAAACTGTTTTTT. Its translation: CASSELGTGKLFF.

This clonotype appeared a single time. It may be a read error: a sequence one base away is much more abundant. The V and J genes are TRBV5-3 and TRBJ2-3; tentative D call: TRBD2 (6 bases). TRBV5-3 is designated an ORF whose function remains uncertain. CDR3 length: 15 residues. The V and J ends lost 8 bases and 7 bases respectively, with 23 bases between them. CDR3 DNA sequence: TGTGCCAGCAACGGATTTGGCTGGGGAGGAAATACGCAGTATTTT. This gives the protein CASNGFGWGGNTQYF.

This clonotype has just a few counts. The chain employs TRBV29-1 and TRBJ2-3, with 8 positions matching TRBD2. V shed 5 bases and J 0 bases; nucleotides not matched to a gene: 10. This CDR3 is 16 amino acids long. The germline V gene encodes CDR1 SQVTM and CDR2 ANQGSEA. Here the CDR3 reads CSVLGLDGVSTDTQYF. The CDR3 coding sequence is TGCAGCGTTTTGGGACTAGATGGGGTGAGCACAGATACGCAGTATTTT.

Points on this clonotype: A read error is possible here, since a much larger clone lies one base away. V and J are TRBV7-9 and TRBJ2-7, with 11 bases identical to TRBD2. Looked up from germline, CDR1 is SEHNR and CDR2 is FQNEAQ (reference sequence). V lost 7 bases, J lost 3 bases, and 20 bases stayed unmatched. The CDR3 contains 19 residues. The CDR3 protein is CASNSPLGTTSGGNYEQYF. In DNA form, the CDR3 reads TGTGCCAGCAACTCCCCCCTCGGGACTACTAGCGGGGGTAACTACGAGCAGTACTTC.

As to this clonotype: This may be a read error: a much more frequent sequence differs by one nucleotide. The V call is TRBV11-2, the J call TRBJ2-3, with 8 bases matching TRBD2. The CDR3 extends over 15 amino acids. Germline V CDR1 and CDR2: SGHAT, FQNNGV. V shed 8 bases and J 2 bases; nucleotides not matched to a gene: 9. Here the CDR3 reads CASGGLVGITDTQYF. The DNA for the CDR3 is TGTGCCAGCGGGGGACTAGTGGGAATCACAGATACGCAGTATTTT. Variable domain in full (rest from reference TRBV11-2 and TRBJ2-3): EAGVAQSPRYKIIEKRQSVAFWCNPISGHATLYWYQQILGQGPKLLIQFQNNGVVDDSQLPKDRFSAERLKGVDSTLKIQPAKLEDSAVYLCASGGLVGITDTQYFGPGTRLTVL.

This clonotype was observed a few times. Germline and junction disagree at one end, which may indicate a read error. The chain carries TRBV6-6 and TRBJ1-1; D is possibly TRBD1 (6 bases). The germline V gene encodes CDR1 MNHNY and CDR2 SVGAGI (reference sequence). The CDR3 spans 15 residues. CDR3 residues: CASSYSPAGGPDAFF. The CDR3, as DNA: TGTGCCAGCAGTTACTCGCCCGCGGGGGGCCCTGATGCTTTCTTT.

This clonotype was counted ten times or more. The gene calls are TRBV4-1 and TRBJ2-7, with D perhaps matching TRBD1 or TRBD2 (5 bases each). Germline V gene lookup returns CDR1 MGHRA and CDR2 YSYEKL. CDR3 length: 17 residues. The V end was cut by 1 base, the J end by 0 bases, with 16 bases between. CDR3 nucleotides: TGCGCCAGCAGCCAAGTTTTATGGACGAGGGGCTCCTACGAGCAGTACTTC. Its protein product is CASSQVLWTRGSYEQYF.

This clonotype was observed at least ten times. V is TRBV29-1 and J is TRBJ1-5, with 8 bases identical to TRBD1. The germline V gene has CDR1 SQVTM and CDR2 ANQGSEA. Unmatched junction bases numbered 1, after V lost 2 bases and J lost 1 base. The CDR3 length is 14 residues. CDR3 DNA sequence: TGCAGCGTTGAAAGACAGGGGAGCAATCAGCCCCAGCATTTT. It encodes CSVERQGSNQPQHF. Full variable domain (rest looked up from reference TRBV29-1 and TRBJ1-5): SAVISQKPSRDICQRGTSLTIQCQVDSQVTMMFWYRQQPGQSLTLIATANQGSEATYESGFVIDKFPISRPNLTFSTLTVSNMSPEDSSIYLCSVERQGSNQPQHFGDGTRLSIL.

The table lists this clonotype with many counts. The chain combines TRBV5-1 with TRBJ2-7, with a weak D call TRBD1 (5 bases). Germline V gene sequence: CDR1 SGHRS, CDR2 YFSETQ. This CDR3 is built from 13 residues. Trimming cost V 5 bases and J 7 bases, with 16 bases left between them. CDR3 DNA sequence: TGCGCCAGCAGTAGGTCAGGGCCAGGGGAGCAGTACTTC. Translated: CASSRSGPGEQYF.

This clonotype was counted many times. The V call is TRBV14, the J call TRBJ2-1; D is undetermined. The CDR3 has 12 residues. Trimming stripped 4 bases from V and 8 bases from J, with 9 bases between. Germline V CDR1 and CDR2: SGHDN, FVKESK. CDR3 DNA: TGTGCCAGCAGCCTGGTCCGGGATGAGCAGTTCTTC. Protein product: CASSLVRDEQFF.

With regard to this clonotype: With a much larger clone just one base away, this may be a read error. The rearrangement links TRBV12-3 or TRBV12-4 to TRBJ2-2; maybe TRBD2 (5 bases). This CDR3 is 13 amino acids long. CDR3 coding DNA: TGTGCCAGCACCTTTGTAAAGACCGGGGAGCTGCTTTTT. It codes for CASTFVKTGELLF.

The J gene is TRBJ2-3, the V gene TRBV7-9; possibly TRBD1 or TRBD2 for D (7 bases each). This CDR3 region has 18 residues. Looked up from germline, CDR1 is SEHNR and CDR2 is FQNEAQ (reference sequence). Trimming pared 3 bases from V and 2 bases from J, leaving 21 bases between. CDR3 sequence: CASSFLIKGGGYTDTQYF. CDR3 bases: TGTGCCAGCAGCTTTCTAATCAAGGGAGGGGGCTACACAGATACGCAGTATTTT.

This clonotype has at least ten counts. This chain uses TRBV7-9 with TRBJ2-2; 7 nucleotides match TRBD1. Trimming took 4 bases from V and 6 from J; bases not matched to a gene: 5. CDR3 length equals 14 residues. Germline CDR1 reads SEHNR; CDR2 reads FQNEAQ (reference sequence). This chain's CDR3 is CASSSPDRAGELFF. CDR3 nucleotide sequence: TGTGCCAGCAGCTCGCCCGACAGGGCCGGGGAGCTGTTTTTT.